Each of the 10 T cell receptor beta chains below was sequenced from the same sample in a study of blood T cell repertoires in COVID-19. Clones were read by immunoSEQ multiplex PCR, and TCRdb kept only the in-frame ones, dropping some. The sample contains roughly 70,000 clones, about 73% of which appear only once. Sample: peripheral blood. The receptor source for this set is a woman in her 70s with acute or convalescent COVID-19.

The chain links TRBV7-9 to TRBJ1-1; 8 bases match TRBD1. The germline V gene encodes CDR1 SEHNR and CDR2 FQNEAQ (reference sequence). Trimming cost V 5 bases and J 3 bases; bases outside gene matches: 5. This CDR3 is 14 amino acids long. CDR3 DNA: TGTGCCAGCAGCCCGGGACAGGCGCACACTGAAGCTTTCTTT. Its translation: CASSPGQAHTEAFF.

The chain has TRBV7-2 and TRBJ2-7, with D possibly TRBD2 on 5 matching bases. The V gene's germline CDR1 is SGHTA and CDR2 FQGNSA. The V and J ends lost 2 bases and 2 bases respectively, with 13 bases between them. This CDR3 spans 15 amino acids. The CDR3 here is CASSLRGGPTYEQYF. CDR3 nucleotide sequence: TGTGCCAGCAGCTTACGCGGAGGTCCAACCTACGAGCAGTACTTC.

This chain connects TRBV6-6 to TRBJ2-7; 11 bases map to TRBD1. Germline loops: CDR1 MNHNY, CDR2 SVGAGI (reference sequence). The CDR3 runs to 15 residues. J lost 3 bases, V lost 6 bases, and 7 bases had no gene match. The CDR3 DNA sequence: TGTGCCAGCAGGTCACCCGGGACAGGGGGCTACGAGCAGTACTTC. Translating it yields CASRSPGTGGYEQYF.

V usage is TRBV6-5 and J usage is TRBJ2-5; 11 bases agree with TRBD1. The V gene's germline CDR1 is MNHEY and CDR2 SVGAGI. Unmatched junction bases numbered 9, after V lost 6 bases and J lost 6 bases. This CDR3 is 15 amino acids long. CDR3 bases: TGTGCCAGCAGACGGACAGGGGGCTCATCGAAGACCCAGTACTTC. It is translated as CASRRTGGSSKTQYF.

This sequence joins TRBV7-9 and TRBJ1-2; TRBD1 aligns across 7 bases. Trimming cost V 7 bases and J 4 bases; bases outside gene matches: 9. Germline loops: CDR1 SEHNR, CDR2 FQNEAQ (reference sequence). CDR3 size: 14 residues. CDR3 loop: CASNYNGQAYGYTF. DNA for the CDR3: TGTGCCAGCAACTATAACGGACAGGCCTATGGCTACACCTTC.

The chain couples TRBV5-1 to TRBJ2-1; the match to TRBD2 covers 9 bases. The germline V gene has CDR1 SGHRS and CDR2 YFSETQ. The V gene end was trimmed by 0 bases and the J gene end by 8 bases; junction bases not matched to a gene: 6. The CDR3 has 15 residues. The CDR3 loop reads CASSLESSGRDEQFF. CDR3 sequence (DNA): TGCGCCAGCAGCTTGGAGAGTAGCGGGAGAGATGAGCAGTTCTTC.

The chain carries TRBV7-2 and TRBJ2-7; D is possibly TRBD1 (6 bases). The CDR3 totals 14 residues. V lost 5 bases and J lost 1, with 12 bases in between. CDR1 is SGHTA and CDR2 is FQGNSA in the germline V gene. In DNA form, the CDR3 reads TGTGCCAGCAGCCCTACAGGGCCTTCCTACGAGCAGTACTTC. Translating gives CASSPTGPSYEQYF.

The V call is TRBV18, the J call TRBJ2-7; D may be TRBD1 (6 bases). V was trimmed by 3 bases and J by 0 bases, leaving 6 bases between them. CDR1 and CDR2 (germline): KGHSH, LQKENI. This CDR3 is 13 amino acids long. CDR3 protein: CASSPDSSYEQYF. In DNA, the CDR3 is TGTGCCAGCTCACCGGACAGCTCCTACGAGCAGTACTTC.

The chain combines TRBV5-1 with TRBJ2-7; D uncertain. From germline, CDR1 is SGHRS and CDR2 YFSETQ. With 1 base removed from V and 0 bases from J, the gap between germline ends came to 8 bases. The CDR3 runs 14 residues. This CDR3 is CASSLRVNSYEQYF. Here the CDR3 DNA reads TGCGCCAGCAGCTTGCGCGTTAACTCCTACGAGCAGTACTTC. The full variable domain, completed using reference TRBV5-1 and TRBJ2-7, is KAGVTQTPRYLIKTRGQQVTLSCSPISGHRSVSWYQQTPGQGLQFLFEYFSETQRNKGNFPGRFSGRQFSNSRSEMNVSTLELGDSALYLCASSLRVNSYEQYFGPGTRLTVT.

This clone was seen a few times. V gene TRBV2 combines with J gene TRBJ1-6; 7 positions agree with TRBD1. Germline CDR1 SNHLY, CDR2 FYNNEI. J lost 6 bases, V lost 7 bases, and 9 bases had no gene match. There are 15 residues in the CDR3. The CDR3 loop reads CASTKSTGANSPLHF. In nucleotides, the CDR3 is TGTGCCAGCACCAAGAGTACAGGGGCTAATTCACCCCTCCACTTT.